Here is one T cell receptor (beta chain) with its context. Its cognate antigen is unknown. This entry belongs to a study of siplizumab effects on memory and regulatory T cells. Overall study findings and caveats: Confirmation that proliferating Tregs from siplizumab cultures had suppressive function was not obtained. Memory cells that were CD4+ and unstimulated gave rise to alloreactive sequences, which siplizumab significantly reduced.

Sequencing was performed with immunoSEQ multiplex PCR; in TCRdb, only in-frame clones are kept and a portion is missing. Altogether about 85,000 clones are present, roughly 94% being singletons, with the ten largest covering about 18%. The CDR3 contains 11 residues. Germline-derived CDR1 and CDR2 are MNHEY and SMNVEV (reference sequence). Trimming shortened V by 7 bases and J by 9 bases, and 10 bases separated the two germline ends. The rearrangement joins TRBV27 to TRBJ1-5; a weak D match, TRBD1 (6 bases). Material for sequencing was CD8+ T cells sorted from blood. The TCR was taken from a human donor in good health. For the CDR3, the DNA is TGTGCCAGCACCCCCAGGGGGCCCCAGCATTTT. This translates into CASTPRGPQHF.